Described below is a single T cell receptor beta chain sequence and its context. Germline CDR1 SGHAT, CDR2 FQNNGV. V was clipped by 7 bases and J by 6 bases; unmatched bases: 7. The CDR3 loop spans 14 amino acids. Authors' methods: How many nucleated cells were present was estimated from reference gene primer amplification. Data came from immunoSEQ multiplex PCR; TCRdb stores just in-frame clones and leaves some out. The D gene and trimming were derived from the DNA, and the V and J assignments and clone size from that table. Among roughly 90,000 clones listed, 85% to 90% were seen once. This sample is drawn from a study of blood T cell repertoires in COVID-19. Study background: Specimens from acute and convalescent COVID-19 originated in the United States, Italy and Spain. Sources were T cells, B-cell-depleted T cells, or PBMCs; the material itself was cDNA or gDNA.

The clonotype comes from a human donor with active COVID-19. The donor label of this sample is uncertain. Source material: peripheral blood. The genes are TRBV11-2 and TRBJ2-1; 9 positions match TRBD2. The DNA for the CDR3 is TGTGCCAGCATCCTAGCGGGGACAGCCAATGAGCAGTTCTTC. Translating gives CASILAGTANEQFF.